The 27 T cell receptor beta chains presented below share a single source sample, sequenced in a study of T-cell reconstitution after alpha-beta-depleted transplantation in children. For TCRbeta, the library was prepared with unique molecular identifiers. TCRdb reanalysed the PCR reads using MiXCR and keeps one entry per CDR3 protein. The table lists 480,000 or so distinct CDR3 sequences, 8% to 11% of them singletons, with around 2% in the top ten. The starting material was PBMCs, obtained before TCRalphabeta/CD19-depleted stem cell transplant. These receptors were obtained from a child under 10 years old with inherited bone marrow failure, due to receive a stem cell transplant.

This clonotype was observed at least ten times. J is TRBJ1-1 and V is TRBV5-1; perhaps TRBD1 as D (6 bases). Germline V gene data show CDR1 as SGHRS and CDR2 as YFSETQ. V was cut by 0 bases and J by 14 bases, with 14 bases left in between. The CDR3 has 12 residues. CDR3 region: CASSLDVGGAFF. The CDR3 region has the DNA TGCGCCAGCAGCTTGGATGTTGGGGGGGCCTTCTTT.

This clonotype was found many times. This chain connects TRBV13 to TRBJ2-2; perhaps TRBD2 as D (6 bases). The CDR3 length is 15 residues. V was pared by 4 bases and J by 4 bases, with 13 bases between. Germline loops: CDR1 PRHDT, CDR2 FYEKMQ (reference sequence). Here the CDR3 reads CASSWRGAGTGELFF. The CDR3 bases are TGTGCCAGCAGCTGGAGGGGCGCAGGCACCGGGGAGCTGTTTTTT.

At least ten counts were recorded for this clonotype. The V gene is TRBV5-5, the J gene TRBJ2-1, with 7 positions matching TRBD2. The CDR3 covers 16 residues. V shed 0 bases, J shed 9 bases, and the junction held 12 bases outside the gene matches. The germline V gene encodes CDR1 SGHKS and CDR2 YYEKEE (reference sequence). CDR3 nucleotides: TGTGCCAGCAGCTTGGTTGTGACTAGCCTGCCACCTGAGCAGTTCTTC. It yields the protein CASSLVVTSLPPEQFF.

This clonotype was observed many times. This chain uses TRBV12-3 or TRBV12-4 with TRBJ2-7; perhaps TRBD1 as D (5 bases). V was clipped by 4 bases and J by 2 bases, with 9 bases between them. This CDR3 is built from 13 residues. The CDR3 reads CASSWTQAYEQYF. In DNA, the CDR3 is TGTGCCAGCAGTTGGACACAGGCCTACGAGCAGTACTTC.

This clonotype was picked up many times. The gene calls are TRBV7-9 and TRBJ1-1, with D possibly TRBD1 on 5 matching bases. Looked up from germline, CDR1 is SEHNR and CDR2 is FQNEAQ (reference sequence). Trimming took off 8 bases at V and 2 bases at J, with 9 bases between the two ends. The CDR3 has 12 amino acids. The CDR3: CASGTLNTEAFF. In DNA form, the CDR3 reads TGTGCCAGCGGGACCCTAAACACTGAAGCTTTCTTT.

This clonotype came up many times. This chain links TRBV9 with TRBJ1-6; weak D call: TRBD1 (6 bases). Germline values: CDR1 SGDLS, CDR2 YYNGEE. The CDR3 is made up of 15 amino acids. Trimming took 0 bases from V and 10 from J, leaving 14 bases between them. The CDR3, as DNA: TGTGCCAGCAGCGTAGTCGGACAGCTCGGGTCACCCCTCCACTTT. This gives the protein CASSVVGQLGSPLHF. Drawing the rest from reference TRBV9 and TRBJ1-6, the complete variable domain is DSGVTQTPKHLITATGQRVTLRCSPRSGDLSVYWYQQSLDQGLQFLIQYYNGEERAKGNILERFSAQQFPDLHSELNLSSLELGDSALYFCASSVVGQLGSPLHFGNGTRLTVT.

This clonotype came up many times. This chain connects TRBV4-1 to TRBJ2-1; tentative D call: TRBD1 (5 bases). CDR3 length equals 13 residues. Germline loops: CDR1 MGHRA, CDR2 YSYEKL. The V gene lost 3 bases and the J gene lost 6 bases, with 9 bases spanning the gap. DNA of the CDR3: TGCGCCAGCAGCCACGGAACAGGCAATGAGCAGTTCTTC. It translates to CASSHGTGNEQFF.

The V call is TRBV19, the J call TRBJ2-7; the D gene is possibly TRBD1 (5 bases). Germline V lookup: CDR1 LNHDA, CDR2 SQIVND (reference sequence). Trimming left V 6 bases short and J 0 bases short, with 15 bases between. This CDR3 comprises 15 residues. This CDR3 is CASRNIQVNSYEQYF. The CDR3 nucleotides are TGTGCCAGTAGGAACATACAGGTTAACTCCTACGAGCAGTACTTC.

This clonotype was counted between two and nine times. The V gene is TRBV20-1, the J gene TRBJ2-6, with a tentative D call TRBD1 (5 bases). The CDR3 sequence is 18 residues long. Germline CDR1 is DFQATT and CDR2 is SNEGSKA (reference sequence). The V and J ends lost 6 bases and 0 bases respectively, with 21 bases between them. DNA of the CDR3: TGCAGTGCCCCTCAGGGCTTCGATGCGGCCTCTGGGGCCAACGTCCTGACTTTC. Protein product: CSAPQGFDAASGANVLTF.

This clonotype showed up just a few times. V gene TRBV5-1 combines with J gene TRBJ2-7, with no clear D. The CDR3 has 13 amino acids. From germline, CDR1 is SGHRS and CDR2 YFSETQ. Trimming took 4 bases from V and 6 from J, leaving 14 bases between them. The CDR3 DNA reads as TGCGCCAGCAGCCCGTTCGTTGGCAGCGAGCAGTACTTC. As protein: CASSPFVGSEQYF.

This clonotype was recorded at least ten times. V and J are TRBV5-1 and TRBJ2-7; 7 bases align to TRBD2. V lost 2 bases to trimming and J lost 5 bases; unmatched junction nucleotides: 10. The CDR3 length is 15 residues. The germline gives CDR1 SGHRS, CDR2 YFSETQ. CDR3 sequence reads: CASSFQRDDWHEQYF. In DNA, the CDR3 is TGCGCCAGCAGCTTCCAGCGGGACGATTGGCACGAGCAGTACTTC.

This rearrangement joins TRBV30 to TRBJ2-5, with D hard to call. This CDR3 has 13 residues. V was clipped by 1 base and J by 2 bases, with 8 bases between them. CDR1 is GTSNPN, CDR2 SVGIG, per germline (reference sequence). The chain's CDR3 is CAWSAGVQETQYF. The CDR3 DNA is TGTGCCTGGAGTGCTGGAGTGCAAGAGACCCAGTACTTC.

This clonotype was picked up many times. The chain has TRBV7-2 and TRBJ1-1; D uncertain. Germline-derived CDR1 and CDR2 are SGHTA and FQGNSA. Trimming pared 7 bases from V and 1 base from J, leaving 7 bases between. The CDR3 is made up of 12 amino acids. CDR3 amino acids: CASIRGNTEAFF. For the CDR3, the DNA is TGTGCCAGCATTCGAGGGAACACTGAAGCTTTCTTT.

This clonotype was picked up many times. This chain links TRBV4-3 with TRBJ1-5, with D uncertain. From germline, CDR1 is LGHNA and CDR2 YSLEER. This CDR3 has 14 amino acids. V lost 1 base and J lost 0, with 4 bases in between. This chain's CDR3 is CASSQAYSNQPQHF. The CDR3 bases are TGCGCCAGCAGCCAAGCGTATAGCAATCAGCCCCAGCATTTT.

This clonotype was seen many times. This CDR3 reads CASTHTPYNEQFF. The CDR3 region has the DNA TGTGCCAGCACGCACACTCCCTACAATGAGCAGTTCTTC. V and J are TRBV7-9 and TRBJ2-1; no firm D call. The CDR3 sequence is 13 residues long. Germline loops: CDR1 SEHNR, CDR2 FQNEAQ (reference sequence). V was clipped by 7 bases and J by 2 bases, with 9 bases between them. Full variable domain (missing parts from reference TRBV7-9 and TRBJ2-1): DTGVSQNPRHKITKRGQNVTFRCDPISEHNRLYWYRQTLGQGPEFLTYFQNEAQLEKSRLLSDRFSAERPKGSFSTLEIQRTEQGDSAMYLCASTHTPYNEQFFGPGTRLTVL.

This clonotype was picked up many times. At one end the junction does not follow the germline gene, possibly because of a read error. The chain carries TRBV6-2 or TRBV6-3 and TRBJ2-3; TRBD1 matches 7 bases. The CDR3 contains 13 residues. The V gene's germline CDR1 is MNHEY and CDR2 SVGEGT. Here the CDR3 DNA reads TGTGCCAGCAGTTACCGGGACAGACTTCGCGAGGATTTT. This translates into CASSYRDRLREDF.

This clonotype has only a few counts. V usage is TRBV4-3 and J usage is TRBJ2-5; TRBD2 matches 9 bases. With 0 bases clipped from V and 5 bases from J, the junction kept 10 bases outside the gene matches. This CDR3 region has 17 residues. CDR1 LGHNA and CDR2 YSLEER come from the germline V gene. CDR3 amino acids: CASSQEIGGRAGETQYF. CDR3 bases: TGCGCCAGCAGCCAAGAGATAGGCGGGAGGGCTGGGGAGACCCAGTACTTC.

The sample holds many counts of this clonotype. J is TRBJ1-6 and V is TRBV4-2, with a possible D match to TRBD1 (6 bases). Deletions cut 1 base from V and 9 bases from J, with 16 bases between. The V gene's germline CDR1 is LGHNA and CDR2 YNFKEQ. This CDR3 is 16 amino acids long. The CDR3 DNA is TGTGCCAGCAGCCAAGTAGGACCCAGGGGAAGTTCACCCCTCCACTTT. Translated: CASSQVGPRGSSPLHF.

In its sample, this clonotype was seen many times. The rearrangement uses TRBV4-2 and TRBJ2-1; D is undetermined. The CDR3 runs to 15 residues. The V end was cut by 6 bases, the J end by 1 base, with 13 bases between. The germline V gene encodes CDR1 LGHNA and CDR2 YNFKEQ. The CDR3 DNA reads as TGTGCCAGCAGAAGGGTGCTAGGGTCCTACAATGAGCAGTTCTTC. Translating gives CASRRVLGSYNEQFF.

This chain joins TRBV7-6 and TRBJ2-1, with 10 nucleotides matching TRBD2. V shed 5 bases, J shed 4 bases, and the junction held 5 bases outside the gene matches. There are 15 residues in the CDR3. The germline V gene has CDR1 SGHVS and CDR2 FNYEAQ. CDR3 sequence reads: CASSPEREGYNEQFF. CDR3 coding DNA: TGTGCCAGCAGCCCCGAGCGGGAGGGGTACAATGAGCAGTTCTTC.

This clonotype was seen a few times. The rearrangement links TRBV7-2 to TRBJ2-7; TRBD2 matches 9 bases. Germline V gene data show CDR1 as SGHTA and CDR2 as FQGNSA. The CDR3 contains 17 residues. With 4 bases clipped from V and 2 bases from J, the junction kept 12 bases outside the gene matches. DNA of the CDR3: TGTGCCAGCAGCTCAGCTAGCAGCGGGAGGATTCCCTACGAGCAGTACTTC. This sequence encodes CASSSASSGRIPYEQYF.

This clonotype was detected a few times. The V gene is TRBV9, the J gene TRBJ2-7, with TRBD2 identical over 7 bases. In germline, CDR1 is SGDLS, CDR2 YYNGEE. This CDR3 region has 15 residues. Losses at the gene ends were 0 bases for V and 3 bases for J; bases not matched to a gene: 6. The CDR3 sequence: CASSVEAGDLYEQYF. CDR3 DNA: TGTGCCAGCAGCGTAGAGGCGGGAGACCTCTACGAGCAGTACTTC.

This clonotype appeared many times. The V call is TRBV27, the J call TRBJ2-2; 10 nucleotides agree with TRBD2. J gave up 8 bases and V 2 bases, and 2 bases lay outside the gene matches. The CDR3 totals 14 residues. Looked up from germline, CDR1 is MNHEY and CDR2 is SMNVEV (reference sequence). The CDR3 DNA reads TGTGCCAGCAGTTTAGGACTAGCGGTAGGGGAGCTGTTTTTT. Translating it yields CASSLGLAVGELFF.

This clonotype was recorded many times. V and J are TRBV6-2 or TRBV6-3 and TRBJ2-3, with unresolved D. The germline V and J ends were trimmed by 5 bases and 6 bases, with 9 bases remaining between them. This CDR3 region has 12 residues. The V gene's germline CDR1 is MNHEY and CDR2 SVGEGT. CDR3 DNA sequence: TGTGCCAGCAGTAACCGCAGGGATACGCAGTATTTT. Protein product: CASSNRRDTQYF.

This clonotype was observed a few times. V gene TRBV24-1 combines with J gene TRBJ1-3; D ambiguous. The ends were cut back, 0 bases at V and 0 bases at J, with 8 bases in the middle. CDR1 is KGHDR and CDR2 is SFDVKD in the germline V gene. The CDR3 sequence is 16 residues long. Here the CDR3 DNA reads TGTGCCACCAGTGATTTGACGGGCATCTCTGGAAACACCATATATTTT. It encodes CATSDLTGISGNTIYF.

As to this clonotype: This may come from a read error, since a much larger clone is one base off. J is TRBJ2-1 and V is TRBV15, with D perhaps TRBD1 (8 bases). V lost 6 bases and J lost 0, with 15 bases in between. CDR3 size: 16 residues. Germline lookup yields CDR1 LNHNV and CDR2 YYDKDF (reference sequence). Here the CDR3 DNA reads TGTGCCACCAGAGGATACAGGGGGGGCTCCTACAATGAGCAGTTCTTC. This translates into CATRGYRGGSYNEQFF.

This clonotype was found many times. The chain carries TRBV5-6 and TRBJ2-1; D is unresolved. The germline CDR1 and CDR2 sequences are SGHDT and YYEEEE. V lost 1 base to trimming and J lost 5 bases, with 16 bases between them. The CDR3 extends over 16 amino acids. The CDR3 spells CASSLFFTPWNNEQFF. CDR3 nucleotides: TGTGCCAGCAGCTTGTTTTTCACTCCCTGGAACAATGAGCAGTTCTTC. Drawing the rest from reference TRBV5-6 and TRBJ2-1, the complete variable domain is DAGVTQSPTHLIKTRGQQVTLRCSPKSGHDTVSWYQQALGQGPQFIFQYYEEEERQRGNFPDRFSGHQFPNYSSELNVNALLLGDSALYLCASSLFFTPWNNEQFFGPGTRLTVL.